The 28 T cell receptor beta chains below come from one sample, sequenced in a study of cytomegalovirus exposure and HLA in healthy donors. The PCR made use of 60 Vbeta and 13 Jbeta primers. Sequencing was performed with immunoSEQ multiplex PCR; in TCRdb, only in-frame clones are kept and a portion is missing. The sample records 200,000 to 250,000 clones, over 70% being singletons. Sequenced sample: PBMCs. The receptor source for this set is an older woman in good health and CMV-seropositive.

The chain uses TRBV27 and TRBJ1-2; D possibly corresponds to TRBD1 (5 bases). This CDR3 region has 13 residues. Germline V CDR1 and CDR2: MNHEY, SMNVEV (reference sequence). Deletions cut 3 bases from V and 5 bases from J, with 10 bases between. The CDR3 is CASSFDRKYGYTF. CDR3 nucleotide sequence: TGTGCCAGCAGTTTTGACAGAAAGTATGGCTACACCTTC.

The chain is built from TRBV27 and TRBJ2-7, with 10 nucleotides matching TRBD1. Trimming at V came to 0 bases and at J to 2 bases, leaving 4 bases not matched to a gene. Germline assignment: CDR1 MNHEY and CDR2 SMNVEV (reference sequence). This CDR3 region has 16 residues. In nucleotides, the CDR3 is TGTGCCAGCAGTTTATCGACAGGGGGCACTACCTACGAGCAGTACTTC. Its protein product is CASSLSTGGTTYEQYF.

This chain links TRBV7-9 with TRBJ2-2; D call uncertain. The CDR3 sequence is 16 residues long. V dropped 4 bases and J dropped 4 bases, with 16 bases sitting between them. Germline CDR1 is SEHNR and CDR2 is FQNEAQ (reference sequence). The DNA for the CDR3 is TGTGCCAGCAGCTCCCCAGGCCAGACGGTCACCGGGGAGCTGTTTTTT. Protein product: CASSSPGQTVTGELFF.

This clone came up a few times. The rearrangement uses TRBV5-1 and TRBJ2-3; D is possibly TRBD2 (6 bases). The ends were cut back, 4 bases at V and 0 bases at J, with 15 bases in the middle. In germline, CDR1 is SGHRS, CDR2 YFSETQ. This CDR3 is built from 16 residues. Here the CDR3 reads CASSPMGSGSTDTQYF. In DNA form, the CDR3 reads TGCGCCAGCAGCCCGATGGGGAGCGGGAGCACAGATACGCAGTATTTT.

This chain joins TRBV5-1 and TRBJ2-7; a weak D match, TRBD2 (6 bases). Per germline, CDR1 SGHRS and CDR2 YFSETQ. With 1 base removed from V and 0 bases from J, the gap between germline ends came to 8 bases. This CDR3 has 14 residues. The chain's CDR3 is CASSLRLVSYEQYF. CDR3 sequence (DNA): TGCGCCAGCAGCTTGCGACTAGTCTCCTACGAGCAGTACTTC.

The chain employs TRBV28 and TRBJ1-3, with D hard to call. V gave up 3 bases and J gave up 0 bases, with 12 bases separating them. The CDR3 spans 16 residues. Germline lookup yields CDR1 MDHEN and CDR2 SYDVKM. The CDR3 DNA reads as TGTGCCAGCAGTTTTGTCAGGCCTCTCTCTGGAAACACCATATATTTT. Amino acid sequence: CASSFVRPLSGNTIYF.

V usage is TRBV5-1 and J usage is TRBJ2-3, with TRBD2 matching 7 bases. Germline assignment: CDR1 SGHRS and CDR2 YFSETQ. CDR3 size: 15 residues. After removal of 0 bases from V and 4 bases from J, the junction contained 5 bases not matched to a gene. The CDR3 sequence: CASSLEGGVADTQYF. The CDR3, as DNA: TGCGCCAGCAGCTTGGAGGGAGGGGTTGCAGATACGCAGTATTTT. Full variable domain (remainder filled in from reference TRBV5-1 and TRBJ2-3): KAGVTQTPRYLIKTRGQQVTLSCSPISGHRSVSWYQQTPGQGLQFLFEYFSETQRNKGNFPGRFSGRQFSNSRSEMNVSTLELGDSALYLCASSLEGGVADTQYFGPGTRLTVL.

The chain links TRBV9 to TRBJ1-3, with no clear D. The germline V and J ends were trimmed by 0 bases and 0 bases, with 7 bases remaining between them. The CDR3 spans 15 residues. Germline V gene data show CDR1 as SGDLS and CDR2 as YYNGEE. For the CDR3, the DNA is TGTGCCAGCAGCGTAGACAGAGTCTCTGGAAACACCATATATTTT. Its translation is CASSVDRVSGNTIYF.

The gene calls are TRBV6-5 and TRBJ1-1, with 7 bases matching TRBD1. The CDR3 is made up of 12 amino acids. V lost 6 bases, J lost 10 bases, and 8 bases stayed unmatched. Germline V gene lookup returns CDR1 MNHEY and CDR2 SVGAGI. The CDR3 loop is CASRTGRRGAFF. The CDR3 nucleotides are TGTGCCAGCAGGACAGGGCGAAGGGGAGCTTTCTTT.

The CDR3 sequence is CASSPGTRSSYEQYF. Written as DNA, the CDR3 is TGCGCCAGCAGCCCCGGGACTCGGAGCTCCTACGAGCAGTACTTC. The V and J genes are TRBV10-2 and TRBJ2-7; D may be TRBD2 (6 bases). The CDR3 spans 15 residues. Deletions cut 6 bases from V and 0 bases from J, with 15 bases between. The germline gives CDR1 WSHSY, CDR2 SAAADI.

The gene calls are TRBV12-2 and TRBJ2-7; the table's TRBD2 call for D was not verified on the DNA. TRBV12-2 is a documented pseudogene. CDR3 size: 13 residues. The CDR3 loop is CPYPRELSYEQYF. CDR3 bases: TGTCCCTATCCACGGGAGCTTTCCTACGAGCAGTACTTC.

The V and J genes are TRBV1 and TRBJ2-1; TRBD2, the table's D call, was not compared with the DNA. TRBV1 is a pseudogene locus. The CDR3 has 20 residues. The CDR3 here is CTSSQDLRLAGVYRYNEQFF. CDR3 nucleotide sequence: TGCACCAGCAGCCAAGATCTAAGACTAGCGGGAGTCTATCGCTACAATGAGCAGTTCTTC.

This chain links TRBV9 with TRBJ2-2; TRBD2 matches 8 bases. The V and J ends lost 0 bases and 4 bases, in that order; junction bases with no gene match: 2. The CDR3 consists of 15 residues. Germline loops: CDR1 SGDLS, CDR2 YYNGEE. The CDR3 DNA reads TGTGCCAGCAGCGTAGGGACTAGCCCCACCGGGGAGCTGTTTTTT. It specifies CASSVGTSPTGELFF.

The V call is TRBV7-9, the J call TRBJ2-7; TRBD1 agrees at 8 bases. The trim removed 5 bases at V and 6 bases at J, leaving 6 bases unmatched. The length of the CDR3 is 13 residues. Germline CDR1 SEHNR, CDR2 FQNEAQ (reference sequence). The CDR3 is CASSLGDRREQYF. The DNA for the CDR3 is TGTGCCAGCAGCCTAGGGGACAGGCGCGAGCAGTACTTC.

The J gene is TRBJ1-3, the V gene TRBV9, with 7 bases aligning to TRBD1. This CDR3 comprises 15 residues. V lost 0 bases to trimming and J lost 2 bases; unmatched junction nucleotides: 2. Germline V gene sequence: CDR1 SGDLS, CDR2 YYNGEE. CDR3 loop: CASSVGDSPGNTIYF. CDR3 bases: TGTGCCAGCAGCGTAGGGGACAGTCCTGGAAACACCATATATTTT.

The CDR3 sequence: CASSIDAGTASEKLFF. DNA for the CDR3: TGTGCCAGCAGCATAGACGCCGGGACAGCTTCTGAAAAACTGTTTTTT. This chain connects TRBV7-6 to TRBJ1-4, with TRBD1 identical over 7 bases. There are 16 residues in the CDR3. After removal of 5 bases from V and 7 bases from J, the junction contained 13 bases not matched to a gene. Germline assignment: CDR1 SGHVS and CDR2 FNYEAQ.

V is TRBV2 and J is TRBJ1-1, with D unresolved. V lost 3 bases to trimming and J lost 1 base, with 6 bases between them. Per germline, CDR1 SNHLY and CDR2 FYNNEI. The CDR3 is made up of 13 amino acids. The CDR3 region is CASSEVANTEAFF. The CDR3 region has the DNA TGTGCCAGCAGTGAGGTAGCGAACACTGAAGCTTTCTTT.

This clone was observed a handful of times. V is TRBV19 and J is TRBJ1-2, with D possibly matching TRBD1 (6 bases). CDR3 length: 16 residues. V lost 3 bases and J lost 6, with 20 bases in between. CDR1 LNHDA and CDR2 SQIVND come from the germline V gene (reference sequence). Written as DNA, the CDR3 is TGTGCCAGTAGTATGGGAAGGGACATCTTATGGAATGGCTACACCTTC. Amino acids: CASSMGRDILWNGYTF. The whole variable domain, remainder taken from reference TRBV19 and TRBJ1-2, is DGGITQSPKYLFRKEGQNVTLSCEQNLNHDAMYWYRQDPGQGLRLIYYSQIVNDFQKGDIAEGYSVSREKKESFPLTVTSAQKNPTAFYLCASSMGRDILWNGYTFGSGTRLTVV.

This clone appeared a single time. This chain joins TRBV2 and TRBJ2-7, with TRBD2 matching over 12 bases. Germline loops: CDR1 SNHLY, CDR2 FYNNEI. The CDR3 is 15 amino acids. V lost 10 bases to trimming and J lost 2 bases; unmatched junction nucleotides: 9. The CDR3 reads CATLPGTSGPYEQYF. The CDR3 DNA reads as TGTGCCACTCTACCAGGGACTAGCGGGCCCTACGAGCAGTACTTC.

The CDR3 spells CASSLSGRGGDQPQHF. The DNA for the CDR3 is TGCGCCAGCAGCTTGAGCGGGAGGGGGGGGGATCAGCCCCAGCATTTT. The chain recombines TRBV5-1 with TRBJ1-5; tentative D call: TRBD1 (6 bases). CDR1 SGHRS and CDR2 YFSETQ come from the germline V gene. CDR3 length equals 16 residues. The germline V and J ends were trimmed by 1 base and 5 bases, with 16 bases remaining between them.

V usage is TRBV10-3 and J usage is TRBJ2-6, with TRBD1 as a possible D gene (6 bases). This CDR3 contains 18 residues. V gave up 3 bases and J gave up 0 bases, with 15 bases separating them. Germline-derived CDR1 and CDR2 are ENHRY and SYGVKD. The CDR3 region has the DNA TGTGCCATCAGTGAACGACAGGTCGGTCGCTCTGGGGCCAACGTCCTGACTTTC. Amino acid sequence: CAISERQVGRSGANVLTF.

This clone has more than one count but fewer than ten. This chain connects TRBV5-4 to TRBJ2-1; the match to TRBD1 covers 11 bases. Per the germline V gene, CDR1 is SGHNT and CDR2 is YYREEE (reference sequence). The CDR3 totals 15 residues. Trimming at V came to 4 bases and at J to 9 bases, leaving 9 bases not matched to a gene. DNA of the CDR3: TGTGCCAGCAGCACCGGGACAGGGGGGATGAGTGAGCAGTTCTTC. It encodes CASSTGTGGMSEQFF.

This chain links TRBV7-9 with TRBJ2-5, with D possibly being TRBD2 (6 bases). Trimming pared 0 bases from V and 9 bases from J, leaving 17 bases between. Germline CDR1 and CDR2: SEHNR and FQNEAQ (reference sequence). The CDR3 loop spans 15 amino acids. The DNA for the CDR3 is TGTGCCAGCAGCTTAGCCCCGGGACTGAGCAAGGCCCAGTACTTC. It translates to CASSLAPGLSKAQYF.

The J gene is TRBJ2-2, the V gene TRBV5-1, with 11 positions matching TRBD2. Germline lookup yields CDR1 SGHRS and CDR2 YFSETQ. The CDR3 contains 18 residues. V was pared by 5 bases and J by 2 bases, with 11 bases of the junction left unmatched. This chain's CDR3 is CASRHGLAGEKNTGELFF. The CDR3 DNA reads TGCGCCAGCAGACATGGACTAGCGGGCGAAAAAAACACCGGGGAGCTGTTTTTT.

The V and J genes are TRBV11-2 and TRBJ2-7, with D perhaps matching TRBD2 (5 bases). Trimming took 4 bases from V and 2 from J, leaving 15 bases between them. The V gene's germline CDR1 is SGHAT and CDR2 FQNNGV. The CDR3 is 15 residues long. The CDR3 sequence: CASSSVASSTYEQYF. CDR3 nucleotide sequence: TGTGCCAGCAGCTCGGTCGCTAGCTCCACCTACGAGCAGTACTTC.

The sample holds a few counts of this clone. This chain uses TRBV9 with TRBJ2-1; TRBD2 matches at 16 bases. Germline V gene data show CDR1 as SGDLS and CDR2 as YYNGEE. Germline trimming cut 3 bases from V and 10 bases from J; bases unmatched to any gene: 7. The CDR3 runs to 16 residues. Written as DNA, the CDR3 is TGTGCCAGCAGCGGGGGACTAGCGGGAGGGACCTCCGAGCAGTTCTTC. Protein sequence: CASSGGLAGGTSEQFF.

The chain carries TRBV28 and TRBJ2-2, with D perhaps matching TRBD2 (6 bases). CDR1 is MDHEN, CDR2 SYDVKM, per germline. V shed 4 bases and J shed 6 bases, with 18 bases lying between them. The CDR3 runs to 16 residues. The CDR3 region is CASSSGGQGGAGELFF. The CDR3 bases are TGTGCCAGCAGTTCCGGCGGGCAGGGAGGAGCCGGGGAGCTGTTTTTT.

This clone was picked up a small number of times. The chain has TRBV28 and TRBJ1-2, with D unclear. CDR1 and CDR2 (germline): MDHEN, SYDVKM. The CDR3 runs 14 residues. V was shortened by 5 bases and J by 4 bases, with 14 bases between the two germline ends. CDR3 in DNA: TGTGCCAGCAGTCCCCCGGCAGCTAGCTATGGCTACACCTTC. Its translation is CASSPPAASYGYTF.